Below are 24 T cell receptor beta chains sequenced from a single sample in a study of shared clonotypes between healthy human individuals. TCRdb's table, derived via immunoSEQ multiplex PCR, lists solely in-frame clones and lacks some. The sample consists of about 2.4 million clones, about 92% of them appearing once. Material: naive CD4+ T cells sorted from blood. Stated subset: CD45RA+ positively selected. The receptors were sampled from a man between 18 and 29 years old in good health.

The chain has TRBV7-2 and TRBJ2-5; D may correspond to TRBD1 or TRBD2 (5 bases each). With 5 bases removed from V and 5 bases from J, the gap between germline ends came to 12 bases. The CDR3 is 13 residues long. Germline CDR1 reads SGHTA; CDR2 reads FQGNSA. The chain's CDR3 is CASSAWWGETQYF. The DNA of the CDR3 is TGTGCCAGCAGCGCCTGGTGGGGGGAGACCCAGTACTTC.

This clone was seen a single time. The J gene is TRBJ1-6, the V gene TRBV4-3; a weak D match, TRBD1 (5 bases). This CDR3 is built from 14 residues. The germline V and J ends were trimmed by 1 base and 8 bases, with 9 bases remaining between them. CDR1 LGHNA and CDR2 YSLEER come from the germline V gene. The CDR3 loop reads CASSQAVGDSPLHF. The CDR3 DNA follows: TGCGCCAGCAGCCAAGCGGTAGGGGATTCACCCCTCCACTTT.

The V and J genes are TRBV19 and TRBJ1-5; no firm D call. The germline V gene has CDR1 LNHDA and CDR2 SQIVND (reference sequence). The CDR3 extends over 16 amino acids. Between the trimmed V and J ends, which lost 3 bases and 1 base, there was a span of 13 bases. The CDR3 here is CASSISTFGSNQPQHF. The CDR3 DNA reads as TGTGCCAGTAGTATTAGTACATTCGGGAGCAATCAGCCCCAGCATTTT.

J is TRBJ1-1 and V is TRBV30; no definite D call. In germline, CDR1 is GTSNPN, CDR2 SVGIG (reference sequence). V dropped 5 bases and J dropped 1 base, with 17 bases sitting between them. This CDR3 region has 15 residues. CDR3 loop: CAWPTDGLRNTEAFF. The DNA of the CDR3 is TGTGCCTGGCCCACGGACGGGCTGCGGAACACTGAAGCTTTCTTT.

The chain couples TRBV5-1 to TRBJ2-3; D possibly corresponds to TRBD1 (6 bases). The CDR3 covers 13 residues. Deletions cut 4 bases from V and 5 bases from J, with 11 bases between. Germline V gene lookup returns CDR1 SGHRS and CDR2 YFSETQ. As DNA, the CDR3 is TGCGCCAGCAGCACGACAGGCGGAGATACGCAGTATTTT. Its protein product is CASSTTGGDTQYF.

This sequence joins TRBV5-6 and TRBJ2-3, with 7 nucleotides matching TRBD2. Losses at the gene ends were 1 base for V and 6 bases for J; bases not matched to a gene: 8. Germline CDR1 reads SGHDT; CDR2 reads YYEEEE. This CDR3 has 15 residues. The CDR3 bases are TGTGCCAGCAGCTTGAAGACTAGCAGCAAGGATACGCAGTATTTT. It specifies CASSLKTSSKDTQYF. The whole variable domain, filled in from reference TRBV5-6 and TRBJ2-3, reads DAGVTQSPTHLIKTRGQQVTLRCSPKSGHDTVSWYQQALGQGPQFIFQYYEEEERQRGNFPDRFSGHQFPNYSSELNVNALLLGDSALYLCASSLKTSSKDTQYFGPGTRLTVL.

This chain connects TRBV10-3 to TRBJ2-1; 9 bases map to TRBD2. The CDR3 consists of 15 residues. The germline CDR1 and CDR2 sequences are ENHRY and SYGVKD. V shed 4 bases, J shed 6 bases, and the junction held 7 bases outside the gene matches. In nucleotides, the CDR3 is TGTGCCATCAGTGCCCGGCTAGCGGGAATCAATGAGCAGTTCTTC. Translating it yields CAISARLAGINEQFF.

This chain uses TRBV7-6 with TRBJ2-1; D may be TRBD2 (6 bases). V was pared by 0 bases and J by 12 bases, with 12 bases between. The germline V gene has CDR1 SGHVS and CDR2 FNYEAQ. This CDR3 spans 13 amino acids. The CDR3 DNA follows: TGTGCCAGCAGCTTAGCGCGGGGTGCTGGGCAGTTCTTC. Residues: CASSLARGAGQFF.

The chain carries TRBV7-2 and TRBJ2-3; 10 bases agree with TRBD2. The V and J ends lost 4 bases and 1 base, in that order; junction bases with no gene match: 5. This CDR3 region has 16 residues. CDR1 and CDR2 (germline): SGHTA, FQGNSA. The CDR3 loop reads CASSSFGLAGTDTQYF. As DNA, the CDR3 is TGTGCCAGCAGCTCCTTCGGACTAGCGGGCACAGATACGCAGTATTTT.

The chain combines TRBV10-2 with TRBJ1-5; 7 bases fit TRBD1. Germline-derived CDR1 and CDR2 are WSHSY and SAAADI. V was pared by 10 bases and J by 0 bases, with 9 bases of the junction left unmatched. The CDR3 contains 15 residues. CDR3 sequence (DNA): TGCGCCACGTGGAGGGGGCTTGATAGCAATCAGCCCCAGCATTTT. It translates to CATWRGLDSNQPQHF.

This chain uses TRBV7-8 with TRBJ2-2; maybe TRBD1 (6 bases). The CDR3 extends over 16 amino acids. CDR1 and CDR2 (germline): SGHVS, FQNEAQ. The V and J ends lost 3 bases and 3 bases respectively, with 14 bases between them. CDR3 protein: CASSFGTPFYTGELFF. The CDR3 DNA reads TGTGCCAGCAGCTTCGGGACACCCTTCTACACCGGGGAGCTGTTTTTT.

This sequence joins TRBV5-6 and TRBJ1-1; D not resolved. The V end lost 3 bases, the J end lost 8 bases, and 17 bases lay between the germline ends. The CDR3 has 14 residues. Germline assignment: CDR1 SGHDT and CDR2 YYEEEE. CDR3 loop: CASSYSLGLAEAFF. The CDR3 DNA reads TGTGCCAGCAGCTACTCCCTCGGCCTCGCCGAAGCTTTCTTT. Filled out from reference TRBV5-6 and TRBJ1-1, the complete variable domain reads DAGVTQSPTHLIKTRGQQVTLRCSPKSGHDTVSWYQQALGQGPQFIFQYYEEEERQRGNFPDRFSGHQFPNYSSELNVNALLLGDSALYLCASSYSLGLAEAFFGQGTRLTVV.

This clone was seen only a few times. This chain links TRBV11-2 with TRBJ1-1, with a possible D match to TRBD1 (5 bases). V was pared by 5 bases and J by 3 bases, with 13 bases between. CDR1 SGHAT and CDR2 FQNNGV come from the germline V gene. This CDR3 has 14 amino acids. The CDR3 coding sequence is TGTGCCAGCAGCCGACAGATTAAAGACACTGAAGCTTTCTTT. It codes for CASSRQIKDTEAFF.

V usage is TRBV7-3 and J usage is TRBJ2-5; D might be TRBD2 (6 bases). V was pared by 1 base and J by 4 bases, with 13 bases between. Looked up from germline, CDR1 is SGHTA and CDR2 is FQGTGA. The CDR3 runs 15 residues. The CDR3 reads CASSLMGGVRETQYF. As DNA, the CDR3 is TGTGCCAGCAGCTTAATGGGCGGGGTGAGAGAGACCCAGTACTTC.

J is TRBJ2-5 and V is TRBV5-1; 7 bases line up with TRBD1. V gave up 5 bases and J gave up 4 bases; unmatched junction bases: 11. This CDR3 is 15 amino acids long. Germline V gene sequence: CDR1 SGHRS, CDR2 YFSETQ. CDR3 residues: CASRKARDSTETQYF. The CDR3 DNA sequence: TGCGCCAGCAGGAAAGCCCGGGACAGTACAGAGACCCAGTACTTC.

The genes are TRBV6-1 and TRBJ1-3; D is unclear. The V gene lost 4 bases and the J gene lost 5 bases, with 15 bases spanning the gap. Per germline, CDR1 MNHNS and CDR2 SASEGT. The CDR3 spans 15 residues. CDR3 protein: CASSADTGTRNTIYF. CDR3 in DNA: TGTGCCAGCAGTGCCGACACTGGAACTAGAAACACCATATATTTT.

V and J are TRBV27 and TRBJ2-7; D possibly uses TRBD1 or TRBD2 (5 bases each). Germline V gives CDR1 MNHEY, CDR2 SMNVEV (reference sequence). V lost 2 bases, J lost 0 bases, and 8 bases lay in between. The CDR3 sequence is 14 residues long. The CDR3 spells CASSLKGPSYEQYF. The CDR3 coding sequence is TGTGCCAGCAGTTTAAAGGGACCCTCCTACGAGCAGTACTTC.

CDR3 DNA sequence: TGTGCCAGCAGCTCTTCGGGACAGGCTGCATACGAGCAGTACTTC. Protein product: CASSSSGQAAYEQYF. This chain joins TRBV7-2 and TRBJ2-7; 8 positions agree with TRBD1. The germline CDR1 and CDR2 sequences are SGHTA and FQGNSA. The CDR3 consists of 15 residues. V was clipped by 4 bases and J by 4 bases; unmatched bases: 9.

Only one count was recorded for this clone. CDR3 DNA sequence: TGTGCCAGCACCCAGGGACAGGCGGCTAATGAAAAACTGTTTTTT. Translated: CASTQGQAANEKLFF. The chain employs TRBV6-1 and TRBJ1-4; 8 nucleotides line up with TRBD1. The V segment lost 7 bases and the J segment 3 bases; nucleotides outside the gene matches: 7. This CDR3 spans 15 amino acids. The V gene's germline CDR1 is MNHNS and CDR2 SASEGT.

This chain joins TRBV6-9 and TRBJ2-5; TRBD2 agrees at 7 bases. J gave up 4 bases and V 10 bases, and 21 bases lay outside the gene matches. This CDR3 region has 17 residues. Germline lookup yields CDR1 MNHGY and CDR2 SVAAGI. The CDR3 loop reads CAIRLRRYREAIETQYF. DNA of the CDR3: TGTGCCATCCGCCTCCGTAGGTACCGGGAGGCTATAGAGACCCAGTACTTC.

In its sample, this clone was seen a few times. Other DNA sequences within the sample encode an identical CDR3. This CDR3 is CAISGTVNTEAFF. The CDR3 DNA sequence: TGTGCCATCAGTGGGACGGTGAACACTGAAGCTTTCTTT. The chain recombines TRBV10-3 with TRBJ1-1; the D is unclear. This CDR3 region has 13 residues. V was pared by 4 bases and J by 0 bases, with 6 bases between. The V gene's germline CDR1 is ENHRY and CDR2 SYGVKD.

V and J are TRBV5-1 and TRBJ1-2; D is unresolved. Germline CDR1 and CDR2: SGHRS and YFSETQ. The CDR3 runs 13 residues. V was shortened by 4 bases and J by 0 bases, with 7 bases between the two germline ends. CDR3 residues: CASSPDPNYGYTF. DNA for the CDR3: TGCGCCAGCAGCCCGGACCCTAACTATGGCTACACCTTC.

This chain uses TRBV7-8 with TRBJ2-2; TRBD2 agrees at 10 bases. Germline values: CDR1 SGHVS, CDR2 FQNEAQ. The CDR3 extends over 17 amino acids. Trimming cost V 5 bases and J 6 bases; bases outside gene matches: 12. The CDR3 DNA sequence: TGTGCCAGCAGCCCCGGGGGGACTAGCGATTTCCCCGGGGAGCTGTTTTTT. Protein: CASSPGGTSDFPGELFF.

The J gene is TRBJ2-1, the V gene TRBV7-2; D remains unclear. CDR1 and CDR2 (germline): SGHTA, FQGNSA. Deletions cut 5 bases from V and 4 bases from J, with 18 bases between. This CDR3 region has 16 residues. CDR3 amino acids: CASSNPNRAGYNEQFF. The CDR3 DNA reads TGTGCCAGCAGCAACCCCAACAGAGCCGGGTACAATGAGCAGTTCTTC.